A selection of T cell receptor beta chains follows, all from one sample in a study of CD8+ T cells in alopecia areata. Sequencing was performed with immunoSEQ multiplex PCR; in TCRdb, only in-frame clones are kept and a portion is missing. The sample consists of 200,000 or so clones, approximately 60% of them appearing once. What was sequenced was CD8+ T cells sorted from blood. The receptors were gathered from a human donor in good health. Each CDR3 is given with its conserved first and last residue. A D gene is named only where the DNA matches it firmly. Size is stated for part of the rows, as once, few or many counts, or as a class when the clone is expanded.

TRBV6-5	TRBD1	-	TRBJ1-2	CASSRNRGRDYGYTF	TGTGCCAGCAGCCGTAACAGGGGGCGCGACTATGGCTACACCTTC
TRBV25-1	-	few	TRBJ1-1	CASSEWGDTEAFF	TGTGCCAGCAGTGAATGGGGGGATACTGAAGCTTTCTTT
TRBV30	TRBD1	once	TRBJ2-6	CAWDRVGANVLTF	TGTGCCTGGGACAGGGTTGGGGCCAACGTCCTGACTTTC
TRBV7-9	TRBD1	-	TRBJ2-5	CASSRQGWETQYF	TGTGCCAGCAGCCGACAGGGATGGGAGACCCAGTACTTC
TRBV11-2	-	few	TRBJ1-4	CASSLGGGLCF	TGTGCCAGCAGCTTAGGGGGGGGACTCTGTTTT
TRBV30	-	many	TRBJ1-1	CAWSLRGGTNTEAFF	TGTGCCTGGAGTCTTCGAGGAGGGACGAACACTGAAGCTTTCTTT
TRBV7-2	-	few	TRBJ2-3	CASTNLGGTDTQYF	TGTGCCAGCACCAATTTAGGAGGCACAGATACGCAGTATTTT
TRBV9	-	few	TRBJ1-3	CASSVYGNTIYF	TGTGCCAGCAGCGTATACGGAAACACCATATATTTT
TRBV29-1	-	once	TRBJ2-2	CSVPLGPGELFF	TGCAGCGTGCCGTTGGGACCCGGGGAGCTGTTTTTT
TRBV25-1	-	few	TRBJ1-4	CASRGAKLFF	TGTGCCAGCAGGGGGGCAAAACTGTTTTTT
TRBV7-9	-	-	TRBJ2-5	CASSPGGEETQYF	TGTGCCAGCAGCCCCGGCGGCGAAGAGACCCAGTACTTC
TRBV6-6	-	once	TRBJ1-1	CAIMGAEAFF	TGTGCCATAATGGGGGCTGAAGCTTTCTTT
TRBV5-1	-	-	TRBJ2-1	CASSFGRRDNEQFF	TGCGCCAGCAGCTTCGGCCGGCGGGACAATGAGCAGTTCTTC
TRBV11-2	-	few	TRBJ2-3	CASSPAAGRTDTQYF	TGTGCCAGCAGCCCGGCGGCGGGGCGCACAGATACGCAGTATTTT
TRBV2	-	-	TRBJ2-5	CATESTNQETQYF	TGTGCCACCGAGTCCACTAACCAAGAGACCCAGTACTTC
TRBV4-1	-	few	TRBJ2-5	CASSQDRSTPQETQYF	TGCGCCAGCAGCCAAGATCGGTCCACCCCTCAAGAGACCCAGTACTTC
TRBV7-6	TRBD1	-	TRBJ1-2	CASSLSNRGLDYGYTF	TGTGCCAGCAGCTTATCTAACAGGGGGCTTGACTATGGCTACACCTTC
TRBV30	TRBD2	once	TRBJ2-5	CAWSRKRGERTRWETQYF	TGTGCCTGGAGTAGAAAGCGGGGAGAACGAACCCGCTGGGAGACCCAGTACTTC
TRBV7-9	TRBD1	-	TRBJ2-7	CASSLGTGLHEQYF	TGTGCCAGCAGCTTAGGGACAGGGTTGCACGAGCAGTACTTC
TRBV4-1	TRBD2	-	TRBJ2-1	CASSLAFSGGRHNEQFF	TGCGCCAGCAGCCTCGCTTTTAGCGGGGGCCGTCACAATGAGCAGTTCTTC
TRBV10-3	-	few	TRBJ2-3	CAISDRGTDTQYF	TGTGCCATCAGCGACAGAGGAACAGATACGCAGTATTTT
TRBV6-6	TRBD2	few	TRBJ2-1	CASSTMGTRGDEQFF	TGTGCCAGCAGTACCATGGGGACTAGAGGCGATGAGCAGTTCTTC
TRBV6-6	-	many	TRBJ2-3	CASSRGFSDTQYF	TGTGCCAGCAGTCGGGGTTTTTCTGATACGCAGTATTTT
TRBV7-2	-	-	TRBJ2-3	CASSLDGIRRDTQYF	TGTGCCAGCAGCCTAGACGGGATCAGGCGTGATACGCAGTATTTT
TRBV7-9	-	-	TRBJ1-2	CASSLEGSPFGYTF	TGTGCCAGCAGCTTAGAGGGAAGCCCCTTTGGCTACACCTTC
TRBV30	-	-	TRBJ1-3	CAWSVPLFKSSSGNTIYF	TGTGCCTGGAGTGTTCCTCTCTTCAAATCCTCCTCTGGAAACACCATATATTTT
TRBV10-3	-	few	TRBJ1-2	CAISESLGREDGYTF	TGTGCCATCAGTGAGTCCCTCGGACGGGAAGATGGCTACACCTTC
TRBV6-4	TRBD1	-	TRBJ1-6	CASSEEDRAGSPLHF	TGTGCCAGCAGTGAGGAGGACAGGGCAGGATCACCCCTCCACTTT
TRBV4-2	TRBD2	once	TRBJ2-3	CASSQDVAGDTDTQYF	TGTGCCAGCAGCCAAGATGTAGCGGGGGACACAGATACGCAGTATTTT
TRBV29-1	TRBD1	-	TRBJ1-2	CSALTGGLIGYTF	TGCAGCGCTTTGACAGGGGGTCTAATTGGCTACACCTTC
TRBV29-1	-	-	TRBJ1-1	CSVDRLRGAYTEAFF	TGCAGCGTTGATAGGTTGAGGGGAGCGTACACTGAAGCTTTCTTT
TRBV7-6	-	few	TRBJ2-3	CASSLRGAFTDTQYF	TGTGCCAGCAGCTTACGGGGGGCCTTCACAGATACGCAGTATTTT
TRBV9	-	-	TRBJ2-5	CASSGLQETQYF	TGTGCCAGCAGCGGGTTGCAAGAGACCCAGTACTTC
TRBV10-2	TRBD1	once	TRBJ1-6	CASMEGQGGSPLHF	TGCGCCAGCATGGAGGGACAGGGAGGTTCACCCCTCCACTTT
TRBV27	TRBD1	-	TRBJ1-5	CASSPGQGNQPQHF	TGTGCCAGCAGCCCGGGACAGGGGAATCAGCCCCAGCATTTT
TRBV25-1	-	few	TRBJ2-5	CASSESRGRETQYF	TGTGCCAGCAGTGAATCAAGGGGCAGGGAGACCCAGTACTTC
TRBV4-1	TRBD1	-	TRBJ2-5	CASSQDVITGARQAQYF	TGCGCCAGCAGCCAAGATGTAATCACAGGGGCCAGGCAGGCCCAGTACTTC
TRBV23-1	-	-	TRBJ2-7	CASSHCFGRGRTRQLRPRGF	TGCGCCAGCAGTCACTGCTTTGGCCGGGGACGTACTAGACAACTACGACCTCGGGGGTTC
TRBV13	-	-	TRBJ2-1	CASSGGYNEQFF	TGTGCCAGCAGCGGGGGCTACAATGAGCAGTTCTTC
TRBV7-2	-	-	TRBJ2-3	CASSLDGPLDTQYF	TGTGCCAGCAGCTTAGACGGGCCCCTGGATACGCAGTATTTT
TRBV6-6	TRBD1	few	TRBJ2-3	CASSYPGQGVTDTQYF	TGTGCCAGCAGTTACCCGGGACAGGGAGTCACAGATACGCAGTATTTT
TRBV2	-	-	TRBJ2-3	CASSEALGSPDTQYF	TGTGCCAGCAGTGAAGCGCTTGGTAGCCCAGATACGCAGTATTTT
TRBV19	TRBD1	few	TRBJ1-1	CASSHRGADTEAFF	TGTGCCAGTAGCCACAGGGGGGCGGACACTGAAGCTTTCTTT
TRBV6-4	-	-	TRBJ1-5	CATARVSNQPQHF	TGTGCCACCGCCCGGGTTAGCAATCAGCCCCAGCATTTT
TRBV30	TRBD1	-	TRBJ2-5	CAWSVGQGTYPTQYF	TGTGCCTGGAGTGTAGGACAGGGCACGTATCCGACCCAGTACTTC
TRBV2	TRBD2	-	TRBJ2-3	CASILAVSSTDTQYF	TGTGCCAGCATCCTAGCGGTGTCTAGCACAGATACGCAGTATTTT
TRBV7-9	-	-	TRBJ1-5	CASSLGVGQPQHF	TGTGCCAGCAGCTTAGGTGTTGGTCAGCCCCAGCATTTT
TRBV6-1	-	few	TRBJ2-3	CASTTTGRRTQYF	TGTGCCAGCACCACAACAGGGCGTCGGACGCAGTATTTT
TRBV6-5	TRBD2	-	TRBJ2-1	CASSYGGGSYNEQFF	TGTGCCAGCAGTTACGGCGGGGGCTCCTACAATGAGCAGTTCTTC
TRBV11-2	-	-	TRBJ2-3	CASSLKPGKADTQYF	TGTGCCAGCAGCTTAAAACCCGGAAAGGCAGATACGCAGTATTTT
TRBV5-5	-	-	TRBJ2-7	CASSFVGRQYF	TGTGCCAGCAGCTTCGTAGGCAGGCAGTACTTC
TRBV30	-	-	TRBJ2-2	CAWSHTGELFF	TGTGCCTGGAGTCACACCGGGGAGCTGTTTTTT
TRBV30	-	-	TRBJ2-7	CAWSVGVVYEQYF	TGTGCCTGGAGTGTAGGAGTAGTCTACGAGCAGTACTTC
TRBV4-1	TRBD1	-	TRBJ1-1	CASSQRAGGNTEAFF	TGCGCCAGCAGCCAGAGGGCAGGGGGGAACACTGAAGCTTTCTTT
TRBV30	-	-	TRBJ1-2	CACKDGYTF	TGTGCCTGTAAAGATGGCTACACCTTC
TRBV7-8	-	-	TRBJ1-5	CASSLESARVGQPQHF	TGTGCCAGCAGCTTAGAATCGGCCAGGGTGGGTCAGCCCCAGCATTTT
TRBV4-1	-	few	TRBJ1-1	CASSPSGLSYTEAFF	TGCGCCAGCAGCCCTTCAGGGTTGAGTTACACTGAAGCTTTCTTT
TRBV5-6	TRBD1	-	TRBJ2-5	CASSTPGQSGTQYF	TGTGCCAGCAGCACACCGGGACAGTCTGGGACCCAGTACTTC
TRBV6-6	-	-	TRBJ2-3	CASSYSDTQYF	TGTGCCAGCAGTTACTCAGATACGCAGTATTTT
TRBV4-1	TRBD1	few	TRBJ2-5	CASSLDRVGETQYF	TGCGCCAGCAGCCTAGACAGGGTGGGGGAGACCCAGTACTTC